These 16 T cell receptor beta chains came from one sample sequenced in a study of cytomegalovirus exposure and HLA in healthy donors. PCR was performed using 60 Vbeta and 13 Jbeta primers. TCRdb's table, derived via immunoSEQ multiplex PCR, lists solely in-frame clones and lacks some. Here the sample spans about 160,000 clones, around three quarters being singletons. Source material: PBMCs. Every receptor here comes from a man in his fifties in good health and CMV-seropositive.

In this sample, this clone turned up a few times. The chain uses TRBV7-3 and TRBJ1-1, with D perhaps matching TRBD1 (5 bases). The germline V and J ends were trimmed by 2 bases and 0 bases, with 10 bases remaining between them. Germline CDR1 reads SGHTA; CDR2 reads FQGTGA. The CDR3 has 15 residues. The CDR3 protein is CASSLGRVMNTEAFF. The CDR3 region has the DNA TGTGCCAGCAGCTTAGGCAGGGTCATGAACACTGAAGCTTTCTTT.

The chain uses TRBV29-1 and TRBJ2-6; no reliable D call. Germline V gene lookup returns CDR1 SQVTM and CDR2 ANQGSEA. V gave up 1 base and J gave up 10 bases, with 8 bases separating them. The CDR3 is 12 residues long. This CDR3 reads CSVEGSRNVLTF. In DNA, the CDR3 is TGCAGCGTTGAAGGGTCCAGGAACGTCCTGACTTTC.

This rearrangement joins TRBV6-6 to TRBJ2-1; D gene unclear. The CDR3 has 15 amino acids. Looked up from germline, CDR1 is MNHNY and CDR2 is SVGAGI (reference sequence). V dropped 7 bases and J dropped 7 bases, with 20 bases sitting between them. CDR3: CASTRDVLILNEQFF. The CDR3 nucleotides are TGTGCCAGCACCCGCGATGTGCTAATTTTGAATGAGCAGTTCTTC.

The V gene is TRBV4-1, the J gene TRBJ2-5, with D possibly matching TRBD1 (5 bases). There are 13 residues in the CDR3. Germline CDR1 and CDR2: MGHRA and YSYEKL. V was pared by 1 base and J by 3 bases, with 6 bases between. The CDR3 sequence: CASSQVGEETQYF. For the CDR3, the DNA is TGCGCCAGCAGCCAAGTAGGGGAAGAGACCCAGTACTTC.

This chain joins TRBV11-2 and TRBJ2-3; 8 bases line up with TRBD2. J was trimmed by 2 bases and V by 1 base; bases with no gene match: 2. The CDR3 totals 15 residues. The germline CDR1 and CDR2 sequences are SGHAT and FQNNGV. CDR3 amino acids: CASSLGGGFTDTQYF. For the CDR3, the DNA is TGTGCCAGCAGCTTAGGCGGGGGGTTCACAGATACGCAGTATTTT.

The V gene is TRBV11-2, the J gene TRBJ2-3, with D possibly being TRBD2 (7 bases). The CDR3 spans 19 residues. V was shortened by 4 bases and J by 4 bases, with 27 bases between the two germline ends. Germline assignment: CDR1 SGHAT and CDR2 FQNNGV. This CDR3 is CASSSPSRWWGGLADTQYF. In DNA, the CDR3 is TGTGCCAGCAGCTCCCCTTCAAGGTGGTGGGGGGGCTTGGCAGATACGCAGTATTTT.

The rearrangement links TRBV6-6 to TRBJ1-5; D might be TRBD1 (5 bases). With 0 bases removed from V and 4 bases from J, the gap between germline ends came to 7 bases. This CDR3 region has 14 residues. CDR1 MNHNY and CDR2 SVGAGI come from the germline V gene (reference sequence). The CDR3 nucleotides are TGTGCCAGCAGTTACTCTGGGGGGAATCAGCCCCAGCATTTT. It specifies CASSYSGGNQPQHF.

This chain uses TRBV28 with TRBJ2-2; TRBD1 agrees at 8 bases. Trimming removed 7 bases from V and 4 bases from J; junction bases left unmatched: 8. This CDR3 contains 15 residues. Germline assignment: CDR1 MDHEN and CDR2 SYDVKM. This CDR3 is CASTSGGAGTGELFF. CDR3 DNA: TGTGCCAGCACCTCAGGGGGCGCGGGCACCGGGGAGCTGTTTTTT.

The chain couples TRBV5-1 to TRBJ1-1; unclear D gene. Germline V gene data show CDR1 as SGHRS and CDR2 as YFSETQ. The CDR3 runs to 15 residues. V was shortened by 0 bases and J by 0 bases, with 9 bases between the two germline ends. Written as DNA, the CDR3 is TGCGCCAGCAGCTTGGCCGCGACTATGAACACTGAAGCTTTCTTT. Protein sequence: CASSLAATMNTEAFF.

The chain recombines TRBV20-1 with TRBJ2-1, with TRBD2 as a possible D gene (5 bases). V was pared by 3 bases and J by 6 bases, with 6 bases between. The CDR3 covers 11 residues. Germline V gene data show CDR1 as DFQATT and CDR2 as SNEGSKA (reference sequence). CDR3 region: CSASGGNEQFF. The CDR3 nucleotides are TGCAGTGCTAGCGGAGGCAATGAGCAGTTCTTC.

V usage is TRBV5-6 and J usage is TRBJ1-5, with 7 nucleotides matching TRBD1. Germline assignment: CDR1 SGHDT and CDR2 YYEEEE. The CDR3 extends over 15 amino acids. V dropped 4 bases and J dropped 0; count of bases not matched to a gene: 4. DNA of the CDR3: TGTGCCAGCAGCAGGGGACAGTCTAGCAATCAGCCCCAGCATTTT. Protein: CASSRGQSSNQPQHF.

This chain links TRBV4-1 with TRBJ2-3, with D possibly being TRBD2 (7 bases). Trimming removed 6 bases at V and 8 bases at J, with 21 bases between. Germline V gene data show CDR1 as MGHRA and CDR2 as YSYEKL. The CDR3 consists of 15 residues. The CDR3 sequence is CASRVRVGGPGTQYF. Written as DNA, the CDR3 is TGCGCCAGCAGGGTTAGGGTGGGGGGGCCTGGTACGCAGTATTTT.

The chain recombines TRBV29-1 with TRBJ2-2, with TRBD2 identical over 9 bases. Germline assignment: CDR1 SQVTM and CDR2 ANQGSEA. V gave up 3 bases and J gave up 1 base; unmatched junction bases: 6. The CDR3 covers 16 residues. As DNA, the CDR3 is TGCAGCGTTGATCATAGCGGGGGTCAGAACACCGGGGAGCTGTTTTTT. Residues: CSVDHSGGQNTGELFF.

The genes are TRBV7-7 and TRBJ1-5; TRBD1 matches at 10 bases. V lost 7 bases and J lost 1; bases outside the gene matches: 10. The CDR3 length is 17 residues. CDR1 and CDR2 (germline): SSHAT, FNYEAQ (reference sequence). CDR3 region: CASKRWDRGPSNQPQHF. Written as DNA, the CDR3 is TGTGCCAGCAAAAGGTGGGACAGGGGTCCGAGCAATCAGCCCCAGCATTTT.

The J gene is TRBJ1-4, the V gene TRBV7-3; the D is unclear. The CDR3 loop spans 13 amino acids. The V gene lost 6 bases and the J gene lost 7 bases, with 12 bases spanning the gap. Per germline, CDR1 SGHTA and CDR2 FQGTGA. As DNA, the CDR3 is TGTGCCAGCAGTGTCTCCCCCGGTGAAAAACTGTTTTTT. Translated: CASSVSPGEKLFF.

The V call is TRBV28, the J call TRBJ1-2; 11 bases align to TRBD1. V lost 7 bases, J lost 4 bases, and 8 bases stayed unmatched. The V gene's germline CDR1 is MDHEN and CDR2 SYDVKM. The CDR3 is 15 amino acids. In nucleotides, the CDR3 is TGTGCCAGCACCATAGGGGGGACAGGGGGCTATGGCTACACCTTC. Translated, it gives CASTIGGTGGYGYTF.